The rows below give T cell receptor beta chains drawn from one sample of a study of blood T cell repertoires in COVID-19. Method: immunoSEQ multiplex PCR; TCRdb's copy keeps in-frame clones and lacks some. The profile shows about 90,000 clones, roughly 90% of them singletons. Material: peripheral blood. The receptors stem from a woman aged 70-85 years with acute or convalescent COVID-19. The CDR3 runs from the conserved cysteine through the conserved F or W. A D gene is named only where the DNA matches it firmly. Part of the rows lack a size; the others show once, few, many or a class for expanded clones.

NA	NA	TRBV5-8	TRBJ1-1	CASTSIWNTEAFF	TGTGCCAGCACTAGTATCTGGAACACTGAAGCTTTCTTT
NA	TRBD1	TRBV6-5	TRBJ1-4	CASRLTGASGEKLFF	TGTGCCAGCAGACTGACAGGGGCGTCAGGTGAAAAACTGTTTTTT
NA	NA	TRBV7-9	TRBJ1-4	CASSFVPDEKLFF	TGTGCCAGCAGCTTCGTTCCTGATGAAAAACTGTTTTTT
NA	NA	TRBV7-2	TRBJ2-1	CASSLTGSSYNEQFF	TGTGCCAGCAGCTTAACAGGGAGCTCCTACAATGAGCAGTTCTTC
NA	NA	TRBV28	TRBJ1-2	CASSLQSSGGYTF	TGTGCCAGCAGTTTACAGAGCTCGGGTGGCTACACCTTC
NA	NA	TRBV19	TRBJ2-7	CASSIYGGEAYEQYF	TGTGCCAGTAGTATTTACGGAGGGGAGGCCTACGAGCAGTACTTC
NA	NA	TRBV6-5	TRBJ1-2	CASRSGGLGDYGYTF	TGTGCCAGCAGGTCCGGGGGGTTAGGTGACTATGGCTACACCTTC
NA	TRBD1	TRBV30	TRBJ2-3	CAWSPGDRGSTQYF	TGTGCCTGGAGCCCCGGGGACAGGGGAAGTACGCAGTATTTT
NA	NA	TRBV7-9	TRBJ1-5	CASSLWGGEPQHF	TGTGCCAGCAGCTTATGGGGCGGGGAGCCCCAGCATTTT
NA	NA	TRBV19	TRBJ1-3	CASSPGYRSGNTIYF	TGTGCCAGTAGTCCGGGATATCGCTCTGGAAACACCATATATTTT
NA	TRBD2	TRBV3-1/TRBV3-2	TRBJ2-3	CASSQDARLAFGTDTQYF	TGTGCCAGCAGCCAAGACGCGAGACTAGCATTTGGCACAGATACGCAGTATTTT
NA	NA	TRBV5-1	TRBJ1-2	CASSEKQGGDYGYTF	TGCGCCAGCAGCGAAAAACAGGGTGGGGACTATGGCTACACCTTC
NA	TRBD2	TRBV28	TRBJ2-7	CASYSGRVREQYF	TGTGCCAGCTATAGCGGGAGGGTGCGCGAGCAGTACTTC
NA	NA	TRBV6-5	TRBJ1-6	CASIPTPRSPLHF	TGTGCCAGCATTCCTACACCTAGATCACCCCTCCACTTT
few	TRBD1	TRBV16	TRBJ1-2	CASSQTGDLGYTF	TGTGCCAGCAGCCAAACAGGGGATCTTGGCTACACCTTC
few	NA	TRBV2	TRBJ1-4	CASSWGANEKLFF	TGTGCCAGCAGCTGGGGGGCTAATGAAAAACTGTTTTTT
NA	NA	TRBV3-1/TRBV3-2	TRBJ2-1	CASSPKTTGYNEQFF	TGTGCCAGCAGCCCTAAAACAACAGGATACAATGAGCAGTTCTTC
NA	NA	TRBV12-3/TRBV12-4	TRBJ1-6	CASSRQSNSPLHF	TGTGCCAGCAGCCGACAGTCTAATTCACCCCTCCACTTT
NA	NA	TRBV19	TRBJ2-4	CASSSQGPLAKNIQYF	TGTGCCAGTAGTTCACAGGGCCCCCTAGCCAAAAACATTCAGTACTTC
NA	TRBD2	TRBV28	TRBJ2-3	CATSRGGHTDTQYF	TGTGCCACCTCCCGGGGGGGACACACAGATACGCAGTATTTT
few	NA	TRBV5-6	TRBJ2-3	CASSYNSADTQYF	TGTGCCAGCAGCTACAATTCTGCAGATACGCAGTATTTT
NA	NA	TRBV11-3	TRBJ1-3	CASSPNGNTIYF	TGTGCCAGCAGCCCCAATGGAAACACCATATATTTT
NA	NA	TRBV30	TRBJ1-1	CAWSTGLNTEAFF	TGTGCCTGGAGTACAGGGTTGAACACTGAAGCTTTCTTT
NA	NA	TRBV20-1	TRBJ1-2	CSAQRRSDYTF	TGCAGTGCTCAAAGGAGATCAGACTACACCTTC
NA	NA	TRBV18	TRBJ2-3	CASSPGGVPDTQYF	TGTGCCAGCTCACCGGGGGGTGTTCCAGATACGCAGTATTTT
NA	NA	TRBV18	TRBJ1-1	CASSRSDYGAFF	TGTGCCAGCTCACGGTCCGACTACGGAGCTTTCTTT
few	TRBD1	TRBV19	TRBJ1-3	CATAGTGSGNTIYF	TGTGCCACGGCCGGGACAGGGTCAGGAAACACCATATATTTT
NA	NA	TRBV18	TRBJ1-2	CASSVGQDYGYTF	TGTGCCAGCTCGGTGGGGCAGGACTATGGCTACACCTTC
NA	TRBD2	TRBV29-1	TRBJ2-2	CSVFPGLAGETGELFF	TGCAGCGTCTTTCCGGGACTAGCGGGAGAGACCGGGGAGCTGTTTTTT
NA	NA	TRBV7-9	TRBJ2-3	CASSLKADTQYF	TGTGCCAGCAGCTTAAAAGCGGATACGCAGTATTTT
once	NA	TRBV18	TRBJ1-3	CASTKDSSGNTIYF	TGTGCCAGCACGAAGGACAGCTCTGGAAACACCATATATTTT
NA	TRBD2	TRBV11-2	TRBJ2-7	CASSLTVPSGRSYEQYF	TGTGCCAGCAGCTTGACAGTCCCTAGCGGGAGGTCCTACGAGCAGTACTTC
NA	NA	TRBV27	TRBJ1-2	CASSPGGYGYTF	TGTGCCAGCAGTCCGGGGGGGTATGGCTACACCTTC
NA	NA	TRBV30	TRBJ2-5	CAWNLKFETQYF	TGTGCCTGGAATCTAAAATTCGAGACCCAGTACTTC
NA	TRBD1	TRBV5-1	TRBJ2-7	CASSFRDRDNEQYF	TGCGCCAGCAGCTTCCGGGACAGGGACAACGAGCAGTACTTC
NA	NA	TRBV18	TRBJ1-5	CASSPMGATARGQPQHF	TGTGCCAGCTCACCAATGGGGGCGACCGCCCGGGGTCAGCCCCAGCATTTT
NA	TRBD1	TRBV29-1	TRBJ2-1	CSERGAGGYNEQFF	TGCAGCGAGAGAGGGGCAGGGGGATACAATGAGCAGTTCTTC
NA	NA	TRBV25-1	TRBJ2-7	CASSGRGYEQYF	TGTGCCAGCAGTGGCAGGGGCTACGAGCAGTACTTC
NA	NA	TRBV10-2	TRBJ1-2	CASSESGGYGYTF	TGCGCCAGCAGTGAGTCCGGTGGCTATGGCTACACCTTC
NA	NA	TRBV19	TRBJ1-5	CASSIMQGPQPQHF	TGTGCCAGTAGTATTATGCAGGGCCCTCAGCCCCAGCATTTT
NA	NA	TRBV7-8	TRBJ2-7	CASSLPSSYEQYF	TGTGCCAGCAGCTTACCCTCTTCCTACGAGCAGTACTTC
NA	TRBD1	TRBV12-3/TRBV12-4	TRBJ1-1	CASRNRGNTEAFF	TGTGCCAGCAGGAACAGGGGGAACACTGAAGCTTTCTTT
NA	NA	TRBV12-2	TRBJ1-5	CASRLAQQIQDQPQHF	TGTGCAAGTCGCTTAGCGCAACAAATCCAGGATCAGCCCCAGCATTTT
NA	NA	TRBV27	TRBJ2-7	CATGVALWHEQYF	TGTGCCACCGGGGTGGCCTTGTGGCACGAGCAGTACTTC
NA	NA	TRBV3-1/TRBV3-2	TRBJ2-1	CASSRGVSGTGDNEQFF	TGTGCCAGCAGCCGAGGGGTTAGCGGAACCGGAGACAATGAGCAGTTCTTC
NA	TRBD2	TRBV27	TRBJ2-1	CASSFSRGGNEQFF	TGTGCCAGCAGTTTTTCACGGGGGGGCAATGAGCAGTTCTTC
NA	TRBD1	TRBV27	TRBJ1-5	CASSFDRASNQPQHF	TGTGCCAGCAGTTTCGACAGGGCGAGCAATCAGCCCCAGCATTTT
NA	NA	TRBV3-1/TRBV3-2	TRBJ2-7	CASSQGPPRLEQYF	TGTGCCAGCAGCCAAGGGCCCCCCCGCTTGGAGCAGTACTTC
NA	NA	TRBV6-6	TRBJ2-7	CASRSGKTAYEQYF	TGTGCCAGCAGATCAGGGAAAACAGCATACGAGCAGTACTTC
NA	TRBD2	TRBV5-1	TRBJ2-1	CASGHSGGANYEQFF	TGCGCCAGCGGCCATAGCGGGGGGGCCAATTATGAGCAGTTCTTC
once	NA	TRBV10-1	TRBJ2-2	CASRFSQGSNTGELFF	TGCGCCAGCAGGTTCAGTCAGGGGTCTAACACCGGGGAGCTGTTTTTT
NA	TRBD1	TRBV27	TRBJ1-5	CASSLGQGPNQPQHF	TGTGCCAGCAGCTTGGGACAGGGGCCGAATCAGCCCCAGCATTTT
NA	NA	TRBV28	TRBJ1-2	CASSDSNYGYTF	TGTGCCAGCAGTGACAGTAATTATGGCTACACCTTC
NA	NA	TRBV6-6	TRBJ2-3	CASSYSRYTDTQYF	TGTGCCAGCAGTTACTCGCGCTACACAGATACGCAGTATTTT
NA	NA	TRBV3-1/TRBV3-2	TRBJ2-1	CASSRLGGLSSYNEQFF	TGTGCCAGCAGCCGACTAGGGGGCCTTAGCTCCTACAATGAGCAGTTCTTC